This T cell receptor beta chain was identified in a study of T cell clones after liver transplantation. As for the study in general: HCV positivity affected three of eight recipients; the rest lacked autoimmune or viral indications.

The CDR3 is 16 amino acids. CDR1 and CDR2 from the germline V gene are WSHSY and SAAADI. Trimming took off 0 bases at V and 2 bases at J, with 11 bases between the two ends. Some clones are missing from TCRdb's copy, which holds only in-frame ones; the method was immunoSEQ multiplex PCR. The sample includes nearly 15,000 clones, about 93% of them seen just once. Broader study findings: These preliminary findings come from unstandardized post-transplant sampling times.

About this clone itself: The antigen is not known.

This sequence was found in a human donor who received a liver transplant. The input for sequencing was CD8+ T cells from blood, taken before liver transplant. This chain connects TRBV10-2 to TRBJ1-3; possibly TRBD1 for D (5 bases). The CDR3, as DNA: TGCGCCAGCAGTGAGTCTGGGGGGTTTGCTGGAAACACCATATATTTT. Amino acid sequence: CASSESGGFAGNTIYF.